The sample holds many counts of the clone carrying this TCR beta chain. Its specificity is not known. This record belongs to a study of CD8 T cells in ankylosing spondylitis. Study-level results: The study identified a TCR beta motif of under ten highly homologous variants that appeared characteristic of ankylosing spondylitis blood. Reports say disease-linked clones showed up significantly more in matched ankylosing spondylitis synovial fluid. Past studies reported some motif variants in reactive arthritis synovial fluid and blood.

The length of the CDR3 is 16 residues. From germline, CDR1 is SGHRS and CDR2 YFSETQ. V shed 0 bases and J shed 2 bases, with 12 bases lying between them. Library preparation for TCR beta used quantitative 5'-RACE with molecular barcodes. TCRdb processed the 5' RACE reads anew with MiXCR; each CDR3 protein has one entry. The repertoire holds some 340,000 distinct CDR3 sequences, roughly 14% seen once, with about 1% in the top ten. This chain connects TRBV5-1 to TRBJ2-1; no definite D call. This TCR came from a male donor with ankylosing spondylitis or in good health (not recorded which). Sequencing used blood, either unsorted or a sorted T cell fraction (not recorded which). Here the CDR3 reads CASSLESTGPYNEQFF. The CDR3 DNA reads as TGCGCCAGCAGCTTGGAATCGACTGGCCCCTACAATGAGCAGTTCTTC.